This T cell receptor (beta chain) is from a study of OX40 agonist ivuxolimab in advanced cancers. Study-wide background: Dosing consisted of intravenous ivuxolimab at 0.01 to 10 mg/kg every 2 weeks. Subjects had a mean age of about 61 years, with a range of 23 to 79; around 83% were male.

The table came from immunoSEQ multiplex PCR; TCRdb's copy has only in-frame clones and leaves some out. The data show 25,000 to 35,000 clones, with about 79% seen just once and 15% held by the top ten. Germline CDR1 reads KGHSH; CDR2 reads LQKENI. The CDR3 extends over 14 amino acids. Trimming took off 2 bases at V and 2 bases at J, with 10 bases between the two ends. This clone was picked up a small number of times. This chain connects TRBV18 to TRBJ2-7; D gene ambiguous. This receptor was taken from an adult with an advanced solid tumor such as melanoma, head and neck, liver or kidney cancer. This specimen consisted of CD4+ or CD8+ T cells sorted from blood, obtained in a trial of the OX40 agonist ivuxolimab. The chain's CDR3 is CASSPVYSPYEQYF. The CDR3 coding sequence is TGTGCCAGCTCACCAGTCTACAGCCCCTACGAGCAGTACTTC.